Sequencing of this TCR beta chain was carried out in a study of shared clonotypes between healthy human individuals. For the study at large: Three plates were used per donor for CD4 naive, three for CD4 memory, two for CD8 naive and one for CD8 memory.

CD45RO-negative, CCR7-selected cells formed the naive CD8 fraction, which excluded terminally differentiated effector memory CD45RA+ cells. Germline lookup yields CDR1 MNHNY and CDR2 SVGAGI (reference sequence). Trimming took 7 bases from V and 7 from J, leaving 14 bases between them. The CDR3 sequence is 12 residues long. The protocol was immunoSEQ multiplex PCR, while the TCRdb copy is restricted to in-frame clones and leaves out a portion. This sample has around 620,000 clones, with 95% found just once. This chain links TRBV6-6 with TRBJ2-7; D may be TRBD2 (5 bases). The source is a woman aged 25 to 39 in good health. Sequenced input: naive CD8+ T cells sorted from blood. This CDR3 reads CASKRLTGEQYF. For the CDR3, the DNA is TGTGCCAGCAAACGACTGACGGGGGAGCAGTACTTC.